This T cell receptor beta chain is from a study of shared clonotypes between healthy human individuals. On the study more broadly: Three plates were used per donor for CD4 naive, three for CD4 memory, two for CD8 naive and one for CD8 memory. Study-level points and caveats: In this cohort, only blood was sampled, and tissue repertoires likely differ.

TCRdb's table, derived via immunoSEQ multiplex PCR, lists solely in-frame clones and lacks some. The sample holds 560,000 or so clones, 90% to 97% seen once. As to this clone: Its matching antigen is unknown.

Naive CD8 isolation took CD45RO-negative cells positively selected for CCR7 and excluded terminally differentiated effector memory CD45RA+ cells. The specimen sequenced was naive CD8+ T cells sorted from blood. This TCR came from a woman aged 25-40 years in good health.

DNA of the CDR3: TGTGCCAGCAGTTACCTGGCTAGCGGGAGCCACGAGCAGTACTTC. It translates to CASSYLASGSHEQYF. The rearrangement uses TRBV6-5 and TRBJ2-7; 10 bases fit TRBD2. The V gene's germline CDR1 is MNHEY and CDR2 SVGAGI. Trimming removed 2 bases from V and 5 bases from J; junction bases left unmatched: 6. The CDR3 extends over 15 amino acids.